The 17 T cell receptor beta chains given below trace back to one sample, sequenced in a study of blood T cell repertoires in COVID-19. Clones were read by immunoSEQ multiplex PCR, and TCRdb kept only the in-frame ones, dropping some. The sample lists 500,000 to 600,000 clones, 85% to 90% seen once, with roughly 8.3% in the top ten. Sequencing input: peripheral blood. Every receptor here comes from a woman aged 45-65 years with COVID-19, enrolled during active disease.

This clone turned up a few times. The rearrangement joins TRBV7-3 to TRBJ1-6, with D perhaps matching TRBD1 (6 bases). The CDR3 extends over 13 amino acids. The germline CDR1 and CDR2 sequences are SGHTA and FQGTGA. Trimming cost V 3 bases and J 7 bases, with 7 bases left between them. This CDR3 is CASSLDRNSPLHF. The CDR3 DNA reads as TGTGCCAGCAGCTTGGACAGAAATTCACCCCTCCACTTT. The whole variable domain, remainder taken from reference TRBV7-3 and TRBJ1-6, is GAGVSQTPSNKVTEKGKYVELRCDPISGHTALYWYRQSLGQGPEFLIYFQGTGAADDSGLPNDRFFAVRPEGSVSTLKIQRTERGDSAVYLCASSLDRNSPLHFGNGTRLTVT.

The CDR3 loop reads CAISAAGATNEKLFF. Written as DNA, the CDR3 is TGTGCCATCAGTGCGGCGGGGGCAACTAATGAAAAACTGTTTTTT. The chain is built from TRBV10-3 and TRBJ1-4; D perhaps matches TRBD1 (5 bases). Trimming removed 4 bases at V and 0 bases at J, with 9 bases between. CDR1 is ENHRY, CDR2 SYGVKD, per germline. The CDR3 runs to 15 residues.

The J gene is TRBJ1-1, the V gene TRBV5-1; 8 bases align to TRBD1. The CDR3 extends over 16 amino acids. Germline values: CDR1 SGHRS, CDR2 YFSETQ. The V segment lost 0 bases and the J segment 4 bases; nucleotides outside the gene matches: 8. The CDR3 is CASSLEGQGWVTEAFF. The CDR3 DNA reads as TGCGCCAGCAGCTTGGAAGGACAGGGTTGGGTCACTGAAGCTTTCTTT. The entire variable domain, with the rest obtained from reference TRBV5-1 and TRBJ1-1, is as follows: KAGVTQTPRYLIKTRGQQVTLSCSPISGHRSVSWYQQTPGQGLQFLFEYFSETQRNKGNFPGRFSGRQFSNSRSEMNVSTLELGDSALYLCASSLEGQGWVTEAFFGQGTRLTVV.

The chain couples TRBV11-2 to TRBJ2-3; D not resolved. Trimming removed 5 bases from V and 0 bases from J, with 9 bases in between. CDR1 and CDR2 (germline): SGHAT, FQNNGV. This CDR3 is 14 amino acids long. The CDR3, as DNA: TGTGCCAGCAGCCTTACCGCGAGCACAGATACGCAGTATTTT. The encoded protein is CASSLTASTDTQYF. Full variable domain (missing parts from reference TRBV11-2 and TRBJ2-3): EAGVAQSPRYKIIEKRQSVAFWCNPISGHATLYWYQQILGQGPKLLIQFQNNGVVDDSQLPKDRFSAERLKGVDSTLKIQPAKLEDSAVYLCASSLTASTDTQYFGPGTRLTVL.

Details on this clone: This same CDR3 is encoded by further DNA sequences in the sample. The gene calls are TRBV13 and TRBJ2-7, with 7 positions matching TRBD2. This CDR3 has 14 amino acids. CDR1 is PRHDT, CDR2 FYEKMQ, per germline (reference sequence). Germline trimming cut 1 base from V and 3 bases from J; bases unmatched to any gene: 3. This CDR3 reads CASSLAASGYEQYF. In DNA form, the CDR3 reads TGTGCCAGCAGCTTAGCCGCTAGCGGCTACGAGCAGTACTTC.

This chain connects TRBV11-2 to TRBJ1-4, with D tentatively TRBD1 (5 bases). Trimming pared 1 base from V and 7 bases from J, leaving 10 bases between. CDR1 is SGHAT and CDR2 is FQNNGV in the germline V gene. This CDR3 comprises 14 residues. CDR3 in DNA: TGTGCCAGCAGCTTAGTGGGGGGAAGTGAAAAACTGTTTTTT. Translation gives CASSLVGGSEKLFF.

The genes are TRBV10-3 and TRBJ2-3; TRBD2 matches at 9 bases. The CDR3 sequence is 15 residues long. The trim removed 10 bases at V and 2 bases at J, leaving 10 bases unmatched. The germline gives CDR1 ENHRY, CDR2 SYGVKD. The CDR3 nucleotides read TGTGCCACCTCAATAGCGGGGGCCTTCACAGATACGCAGTATTTT. Residues: CATSIAGAFTDTQYF.

This chain connects TRBV5-1 to TRBJ2-1, with 11 bases that match TRBD1. V shed 0 bases, J shed 6 bases, and the junction held 8 bases outside the gene matches. The germline gives CDR1 SGHRS, CDR2 YFSETQ. The CDR3 is 17 residues long. The CDR3 coding sequence is TGCGCCAGCAGCTTGGACGGGGACAGGGGGACGGGCAATGAGCAGTTCTTC. The encoded protein is CASSLDGDRGTGNEQFF.

The chain has TRBV7-9 and TRBJ1-1; D unresolved. The CDR3 spans 13 residues. The germline gives CDR1 SEHNR, CDR2 FQNEAQ (reference sequence). With 4 bases removed from V and 9 bases from J, the gap between germline ends came to 15 bases. CDR3 in DNA: TGTGCCAGCAGCTCCGGAGAGGGCGTGAAAGCTTTCTTT. Residues: CASSSGEGVKAFF. The whole variable domain, filled in from reference TRBV7-9 and TRBJ1-1, reads DTGVSQNPRHKITKRGQNVTFRCDPISEHNRLYWYRQTLGQGPEFLTYFQNEAQLEKSRLLSDRFSAERPKGSFSTLEIQRTEQGDSAMYLCASSSGEGVKAFFGQGTRLTVV.

The rearrangement uses TRBV4-1 and TRBJ2-7, with TRBD2 as a possible D gene (6 bases). Trimming stripped 0 bases from V and 1 base from J, with 10 bases between. CDR1 is MGHRA, CDR2 YSYEKL, per germline. The CDR3 length is 15 residues. CDR3 nucleotide sequence: TGCGCCAGCAGCCAAGATCGGGCGGGGTCCTACGAGCAGTACTTC. Translation gives CASSQDRAGSYEQYF.

The chain combines TRBV24-1 with TRBJ2-2, with TRBD1 as a possible D gene (6 bases). The germline V gene has CDR1 KGHDR and CDR2 SFDVKD. There are 16 residues in the CDR3. V was cut by 7 bases and J by 3 bases, with 17 bases left in between. The CDR3 DNA follows: TGTGCCACCAGCAGCACAGGGAGTCAGGACACCGGGGAGCTGTTTTTT. This translates into CATSSTGSQDTGELFF.

The rearrangement joins TRBV5-6 to TRBJ1-6, with 9 nucleotides matching TRBD1. The trim removed 2 bases at V and 11 bases at J, leaving 5 bases unmatched. Germline V CDR1 and CDR2: SGHDT, YYEEEE. There are 14 residues in the CDR3. CDR3 loop: CASSFWTGEAPLHF. The CDR3 coding sequence is TGTGCCAGCAGCTTCTGGACAGGGGAAGCACCCCTCCACTTT.

V usage is TRBV11-2 and J usage is TRBJ2-3, with a tentative D call TRBD2 (6 bases). This CDR3 is 17 amino acids long. The germline gives CDR1 SGHAT, CDR2 FQNNGV. With 5 bases removed from V and 0 bases from J, the gap between germline ends came to 18 bases. CDR3 sequence: CASSPGVLQGSTDTQYF. CDR3 sequence (DNA): TGTGCCAGCAGCCCGGGGGTCCTGCAGGGAAGCACAGATACGCAGTATTTT.

This chain connects TRBV30 to TRBJ1-4; no clear D. This CDR3 is built from 18 residues. V was clipped by 4 bases and J by 1 base, with 22 bases between them. Germline-derived CDR1 and CDR2 are GTSNPN and SVGIG (reference sequence). The chain's CDR3 is CAWKGDGGPTLTNEKLFF. CDR3 coding DNA: TGTGCCTGGAAAGGAGACGGTGGCCCCACCTTAACTAATGAAAAACTGTTTTTT.

The chain joins TRBV5-5 to TRBJ1-6, with D perhaps TRBD1 (5 bases). Between the trimmed V and J ends, which lost 1 base and 6 bases, there was a span of 11 bases. The germline gives CDR1 SGHKS, CDR2 YYEKEE (reference sequence). This CDR3 region has 15 residues. The CDR3 loop reads CASSLLQGSNSPLHF. Written as DNA, the CDR3 is TGTGCCAGCAGCTTGCTCCAGGGAAGTAATTCACCCCTCCACTTT. The variable domain in full, with the rest retrieved from reference TRBV5-5 and TRBJ1-6, is DAGVTQSPTHLIKTRGQQVTLRCSPISGHKSVSWYQQVLGQGPQFIFQYYEKEERGRGNFPDRFSARQFPNYSSELNVNALLLGDSALYLCASSLLQGSNSPLHFGNGTRLTVT.

The chain carries TRBV7-3 and TRBJ1-1; 7 positions agree with TRBD1. The V segment lost 3 bases and the J segment 1 base; nucleotides outside the gene matches: 5. CDR3 length equals 15 residues. Germline V gene lookup returns CDR1 SGHTA and CDR2 FQGTGA. The DNA of the CDR3 is TGTGCCAGCAGCTTTTCCCGGACAGGGAACACTGAAGCTTTCTTT. Protein: CASSFSRTGNTEAFF.

The rearrangement uses TRBV7-9 and TRBJ1-2; 7 bases fit TRBD1. CDR1 is SEHNR and CDR2 is FQNEAQ in the germline V gene (reference sequence). The V gene end was trimmed by 4 bases and the J gene end by 6 bases; junction bases not matched to a gene: 8. The CDR3 covers 14 residues. The CDR3 is CASSSPLQGNGYTF. The DNA of the CDR3 is TGTGCCAGCAGCTCACCCCTACAGGGGAATGGCTACACCTTC.